The clone carrying this T cell receptor (beta chain) has just a few counts. Its specificity is unknown. This record comes from a study of spatial heterogeneity in lung cancer. Background on the study: Beta-chain sequences consistently outnumbered alpha-chain sequences in detection.

Unique molecular identifiers, one per molecule, were present on every TCR cDNA molecule. TCRdb fed the 5' RACE reads into MiXCR, producing one record per CDR3 protein. In the table there are roughly 79,000 distinct CDR3 sequences, roughly 12% of which are singletons. Time point of the sample: sample taken at primary tumor resection. The study sequenced unsorted whole RNA from tumor, nontumor lung or frozen PBMC. A total of around 76 untreated early-stage non-small cell lung cancer patients served as donors. Study-wide results and caveats: The study found ubiquitous expanded tumor TCRs in blood more at resection than follow-up.

This CDR3 has 15 residues. Per the germline V gene, CDR1 is SGHRS and CDR2 is YFSETQ. Trimming shortened V by 4 bases and J by 2 bases, and 16 bases separated the two germline ends. The source material was PBMCs, sampled at surgery. The clonotype comes from a male donor with early-stage non-small cell lung cancer. The chain recombines TRBV5-1 with TRBJ2-7; D perhaps matches TRBD2 (6 bases). CDR3 amino acids: CASSPRNSGAYEQYF. The CDR3 region has the DNA TGCGCCAGCAGCCCCCGGAACTCGGGGGCCTACGAGCAGTACTTC.